This is a list of T cell receptor beta chains from one sample in a study of blood T cell repertoires in COVID-19. Data came from immunoSEQ multiplex PCR; TCRdb stores just in-frame clones and leaves some out. The profile shows roughly 250,000 clones, 80% to 95% of them singletons. Sequenced: PBMCs or T cells enriched from blood (not recorded which). Receptors were obtained from a woman under 30 who had recovered from COVID-19. Both conserved end residues are part of each CDR3. Each record gives: V gene, J gene, D gene, clone size, CDR3 length, CDR3 protein, CDR3 DNA. D genes are given only for firm matches. Size values are once, few and many counts, or a class for expanded clones, and some rows have none.

>TRBV2|TRBJ1-6|-|-|12
CASSRQDSPLHF
TGTGCCAGCAGCCGACAGGATTCACCCCTCCACTTT
>TRBV5-4|TRBJ2-3|TRBD2|-|15
CASSLPGLGQDTQYF
TGTGCCAGCAGCTTACCGGGACTAGGGCAAGATACGCAGTATTTT
>TRBV7-2|TRBJ2-7|TRBD1|few|15
CASSFRQGLPYEQYF
TGTGCCAGCAGCTTCAGACAGGGCCTTCCCTACGAGCAGTACTTC
>TRBV5-1|TRBJ2-5|TRBD1|-|14
CASSWGTAQETQYF
TGCGCCAGCAGCTGGGGGACAGCACAAGAGACCCAGTACTTC
>TRBV7-2|TRBJ1-5|TRBD1|-|14
CASSLTGNNQPQHF
TGTGCCAGCAGCCTGACAGGGAACAATCAGCCCCAGCATTTT
>TRBV11-3|TRBJ1-2|TRBD1|-|14
CASSSSTGDYGYTF
TGTGCCAGCAGCTCCTCGACAGGGGACTATGGCTACACCTTC
>TRBV2|TRBJ2-1|-|once|14
CASSVAIRNNEQFF
TGTGCCAGCAGCGTAGCGATCCGGAACAATGAGCAGTTCTTC
>TRBV4-1|TRBJ2-7|-|-|17
CASSQVFTGLPVYEQYF
TGCGCCAGCAGCCAAGTTTTTACGGGGTTACCCGTCTACGAGCAGTACTTC
>TRBV4-1|TRBJ1-5|-|once|16
CASSQGQKEFNQPQHF
TGCGCCAGCAGCCAAGGGCAGAAGGAGTTTAATCAGCCCCAGCATTTT
>TRBV29-1|TRBJ1-5|-|few|14
CSVADSDPNQPQHF
TGCAGCGTCGCGGACAGCGACCCCAATCAGCCCCAGCATTTT
>TRBV9|TRBJ1-5|-|-|14
CASSVGESYQPQHF
TGTGCCAGCAGCGTAGGAGAAAGCTACCAGCCCCAGCATTTT
>TRBV19|TRBJ1-5|-|-|16
CASSILFRELNQPQHF
TGTGCCAGTAGTATTCTATTCCGGGAGCTTAATCAGCCCCAGCATTTT
>TRBV18|TRBJ2-2|TRBD2|-|14
CASSPSSGTGELFF
TGTGCCAGCTCACCGTCTAGCGGCACCGGGGAGCTGTTTTTT
>TRBV5-6|TRBJ2-7|-|-|13
CASSSGLSYEQYF
TGTGCCAGCAGCTCCGGGTTATCCTACGAGCAGTACTTC
>TRBV18|TRBJ1-1|-|-|13
CASSPSGDTEAFF
TGTGCCAGCTCACCATCAGGGGACACTGAAGCTTTCTTT
>TRBV6-4|TRBJ2-1|TRBD1|-|16
CASIRVHDRGDNEQFF
TGTGCCAGCATAAGGGTCCACGACAGGGGGGACAATGAGCAGTTCTTC
>TRBV7-2|TRBJ2-5|-|-|14
CASTAGAPGETQYF
TGTGCCAGCACCGCGGGGGCCCCGGGGGAGACCCAGTACTTC
>TRBV12-5|TRBJ1-3|-|once|17
CASDPGWGNRRGNTIYF
TGTGCTAGTGACCCCGGCTGGGGCAACCGAAGAGGAAACACCATATATTTT
>TRBV4-1|TRBJ2-7|-|-|17
CASSQVGRRVPTYEQYF
TGCGCCAGCAGCCAAGTAGGTCGGCGGGTCCCGACCTACGAGCAGTACTTC
>TRBV5-1|TRBJ2-6|TRBD2|-|16
CASSAGGTSGANVLTF
TGCGCCAGCAGCGCGGGAGGGACCTCTGGGGCCAACGTCCTGACTTTC
>TRBV24-1|TRBJ2-1|-|-|14
CATSDFGQFNEQFF
TGTGCCACCAGTGATTTTGGGCAGTTCAATGAGCAGTTCTTC
>TRBV3-1/TRBV3-2|TRBJ1-2|TRBD1|-|12
CASSLRTGGYTF
TGTGCCAGCAGCCTTAGGACAGGCGGCTACACCTTC
>TRBV7-3|TRBJ2-2|TRBD2|-|17
CATSGLAGSSGTGELFF
TGTGCCACTTCGGGACTAGCGGGATCTTCGGGCACCGGGGAGCTGTTTTTT
>TRBV3-1/TRBV3-2|TRBJ2-2|-|-|13
CASSQGSAGELFF
TGTGCCAGCAGCCAAGGGAGCGCCGGGGAGCTGTTTTTT
>TRBV27|TRBJ2-5|-|-|16
CASSPGLTRAGETQYF
TGTGCCAGCAGTCCAGGACTGACCCGGGCGGGAGAGACCCAGTACTTC
>TRBV6-6|TRBJ1-1|TRBD1|-|17
CASSPPDRGKGYTEAFF
TGTGCCAGCAGTCCCCCCGACAGGGGTAAGGGGTACACTGAAGCTTTCTTT
>TRBV20-1|TRBJ2-7|-|-|11
CSASQYYEQYF
TGCAGTGCTTCACAGTACTACGAGCAGTACTTC
>TRBV3-1/TRBV3-2|TRBJ1-1|-|-|14
CASSPSGFKTEAFF
TGTGCCAGCAGCCCTTCAGGGTTCAAGACTGAAGCTTTCTTT
>TRBV7-3|TRBJ2-3|-|-|16
CASSLSAGYSTDTQYF
TGTGCCAGCAGCTTGAGCGCGGGATATAGCACAGATACGCAGTATTTT
>TRBV28|TRBJ2-5|TRBD2|-|15
CASSKVAGPQETQYF
TGTGCCAGCAGTAAGGTAGCGGGACCCCAAGAGACCCAGTACTTC
>TRBV23-1|TRBJ2-1|TRBD2|few|15
CASSRTSGRVYEQFF
TGCGCCAGCAGTCGCACTAGCGGGAGGGTATATGAGCAGTTCTTC
>TRBV4-2|TRBJ2-1|-|-|14
CASSFIDRGNEQFF
TGTGCCAGCAGCTTCATAGATAGGGGCAATGAGCAGTTCTTC
>TRBV19|TRBJ1-2|-|once|16
CASSKRAEGLSLGYTF
TGTGCCAGTAGTAAGCGGGCCGAGGGATTAAGTCTCGGCTACACCTTC
>TRBV7-3|TRBJ2-1|TRBD1|-|16
CASSLTPTGALDEQFF
TGTGCCAGCAGCTTAACCCCGACAGGGGCACTCGATGAGCAGTTCTTC
>TRBV19|TRBJ1-3|-|once|14
CASSRTDSGNTIYF
TGTGCCAGTAGTAGGACAGACTCTGGAAACACCATATATTTT
>TRBV9|TRBJ2-1|-|-|15
CASSLDGGSYNEQFF
TGTGCCAGCAGCCTAGACGGAGGCTCCTACAATGAGCAGTTCTTC
>TRBV10-1|TRBJ2-7|TRBD1|-|14
CASSESRGPYEQYF
TGCGCCAGCAGTGAATCCAGGGGGCCGTACGAGCAGTACTTC
>TRBV11-3|TRBJ1-1|TRBD1|-|14
CASSLQGGLTEAFF
TGTGCCAGCAGTCTCCAGGGGGGCTTGACTGAAGCTTTCTTT
>TRBV7-6|TRBJ2-2|TRBD2|-|16
CASSLGLAGGTGELFF
TGTGCCAGCAGCTTAGGACTAGCGGGAGGAACCGGGGAGCTGTTTTTT
>TRBV27|TRBJ1-5|TRBD1|-|14
CASSPDRRLWPQHF
TGTGCCAGCAGTCCGGACAGGAGGCTTTGGCCCCAGCATTTT
>TRBV29-1|TRBJ2-3|-|-|14
CSVAEGARRDTQYF
TGCAGCGTGGCGGAGGGGGCTCGGCGGGATACGCAGTATTTT
>TRBV9|TRBJ2-5|-|-|13
CASSAAGKETQYF
TGTGCCAGCAGCGCGGCGGGGAAAGAGACCCAGTACTTC
>TRBV7-9|TRBJ2-1|TRBD2|-|17
CASSGPSGRGGDNEQFF
TGTGCCAGCAGCGGCCCCTCGGGACGGGGGGGGGACAATGAGCAGTTCTTC
>TRBV6-2/TRBV6-3|TRBJ1-2|-|-|14
CASSYIQGSDGYTF
TGTGCCAGCAGTTACATTCAGGGGTCGGATGGCTACACCTTC
>TRBV12-3/TRBV12-4|TRBJ1-1|TRBD1|once|13
CASSAGGGTEAFF
TGTGCCAGCAGTGCAGGGGGCGGCACTGAAGCTTTCTTT
>TRBV11-3|TRBJ2-3|-|-|13
CASSLAGADTQYF
TGTGCCAGCAGCTTAGCAGGTGCAGATACGCAGTATTTT
>TRBV5-1|TRBJ2-7|-|-|15
CASSLIQAPTYEQYF
TGCGCCAGCAGCTTAATCCAGGCGCCGACCTACGAGCAGTACTTC
>TRBV15|TRBJ1-6|-|-|16
CATSRKATLKNSPLHF
TGTGCCACCAGCAGAAAGGCGACATTGAAGAATTCACCCCTCCACTTT
>TRBV7-3|TRBJ2-5|-|-|13
CASRRGKQETQYF
TGTGCCAGCAGACGGGGGAAGCAAGAGACCCAGTACTTC
>TRBV28|TRBJ2-2|-|-|14
CASSLATGTGELFF
TGTGCCAGCAGTTTGGCTACAGGCACCGGGGAGCTGTTTTTT
>TRBV29-1|TRBJ2-3|-|-|14
CSVAFGGSTDTQYF
TGCAGCGTTGCCTTCGGAGGGAGCACAGATACGCAGTATTTT
>TRBV6-5|TRBJ2-7|-|-|13
CASSRARVGEQYF
TGTGCCAGCAGCCGGGCCAGGGTAGGCGAGCAGTACTTC
>TRBV7-2|TRBJ1-2|-|once|15
CASSLGELRNYGYTF
TGTGCCAGCAGCTTAGGGGAGTTACGGAACTATGGCTACACCTTC
>TRBV4-1|TRBJ1-6|-|-|12
CASSRSGSPLHF
TGCGCCAGCAGCCGCTCGGGTTCACCCCTCCACTTT
>TRBV7-2|TRBJ1-5|-|-|14
CASSPRQVDQPQHF
TGTGCCAGCAGCCCCCGACAAGTTGATCAGCCCCAGCATTTT
>TRBV12-3/TRBV12-4|TRBJ1-6|-|-|13
CASSLTGNSPLHF
TGTGCCAGCAGTTTGACGGGGAATTCACCCCTCCACTTT
>TRBV18|TRBJ2-7|-|-|15
CASSPARNPGYEQYF
TGTGCCAGCTCTCCCGCCCGCAATCCAGGGTACGAGCAGTACTTC